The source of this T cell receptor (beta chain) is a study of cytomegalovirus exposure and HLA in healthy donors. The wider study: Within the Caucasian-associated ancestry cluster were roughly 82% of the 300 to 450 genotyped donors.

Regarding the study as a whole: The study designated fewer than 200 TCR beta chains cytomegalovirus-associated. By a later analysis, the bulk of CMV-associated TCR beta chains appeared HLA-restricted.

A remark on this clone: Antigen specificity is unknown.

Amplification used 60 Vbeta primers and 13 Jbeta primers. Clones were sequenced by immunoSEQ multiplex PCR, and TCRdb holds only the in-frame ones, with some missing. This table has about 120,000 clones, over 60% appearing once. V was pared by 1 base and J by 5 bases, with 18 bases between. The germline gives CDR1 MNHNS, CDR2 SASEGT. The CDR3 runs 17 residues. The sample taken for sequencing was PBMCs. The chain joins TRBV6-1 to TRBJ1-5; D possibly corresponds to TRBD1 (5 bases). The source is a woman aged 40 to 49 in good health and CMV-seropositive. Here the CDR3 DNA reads TGTGCCAGCAGTGAAGGGCGATGGCAGGGAACCCATCAGCCCCAGCATTTT. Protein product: CASSEGRWQGTHQPQHF.